The 19 T cell receptor beta chains listed next were all sequenced from one sample in a study of T-cell reconstitution after alpha-beta-depleted transplantation in children. Preparation of the TCRbeta library involved a method that used unique molecular identifiers. TCRdb re-analysed the PCR reads in MiXCR, keeping a single row per CDR3 protein. The sample includes about 540,000 distinct CDR3 sequences, about 16% of them seen just once. The starting material was PBMCs from the stem cell graft donor, obtained from the stem cell graft. The source of these receptors is a human donor who donated a stem cell graft to a child with acute lymphoblastic leukemia.

The V gene is TRBV6-2 or TRBV6-3, the J gene TRBJ2-1, with TRBD2 matching 12 bases. The V and J ends lost 2 bases and 6 bases, in that order; junction bases with no gene match: 23. CDR1 MNHEY and CDR2 SVGEGT come from the germline V gene. The CDR3 consists of 22 residues. This CDR3 is CASSYRMFRETSGRSYGNEQFF. The CDR3, as DNA: TGTGCCAGCAGTTACAGGATGTTTCGCGAGACTAGCGGGAGATCTTACGGCAATGAGCAGTTCTTC.

This chain uses TRBV9 with TRBJ2-4; 10 positions match TRBD1. V shed 4 bases and J 5 bases; nucleotides not matched to a gene: 15. The germline V gene encodes CDR1 SGDLS and CDR2 YYNGEE. This CDR3 has 18 residues. The CDR3 nucleotides are TGTGCCAGCAGCCCCCCACAAAGGTCCGGGACAGGGGAAAACATTCAGTACTTC. Amino acids: CASSPPQRSGTGENIQYF.

V usage is TRBV5-1 and J usage is TRBJ1-5; 10 bases align to TRBD1. Germline CDR1 reads SGHRS; CDR2 reads YFSETQ. Trimming cost V 4 bases and J 7 bases; bases outside gene matches: 8. The CDR3 totals 15 residues. CDR3 sequence (DNA): TGCGCCAGCAGCAAGACAGGGGGCGGGGAACAGCCCCAGCATTTT. Amino acid sequence: CASSKTGGGEQPQHF.

Many counts were recorded for this clonotype. The V and J genes are TRBV9 and TRBJ1-5, with 9 bases lining up with TRBD1. V was pared by 4 bases and J by 1 base, with 3 bases of the junction left unmatched. The CDR3 consists of 15 residues. Germline V CDR1 and CDR2: SGDLS, YYNGEE. The CDR3 DNA follows: TGTGCCAGCAGCCGGGGACAGGGAAGCAATCAGCCCCAGCATTTT. It specifies CASSRGQGSNQPQHF.

In its sample, this clonotype was seen a few times. The V call is TRBV5-5, the J call TRBJ2-7; 12 bases line up with TRBD2. Unmatched junction bases numbered 8, after V lost 3 bases and J lost 4 bases. Germline CDR1 reads SGHKS; CDR2 reads YYEKEE (reference sequence). This CDR3 spans 16 amino acids. The CDR3, as DNA: TGTGCCAGCAGCTCGGAGGCTAGCGGGAGGGAATACGAGCAGTACTTC. This encodes CASSSEASGREYEQYF.

The chain links TRBV20-1 to TRBJ2-2; D remains ambiguous. Germline CDR1 and CDR2: DFQATT and SNEGSKA (reference sequence). V gave up 2 bases and J gave up 0 bases, with 10 bases separating them. This CDR3 contains 15 residues. The CDR3 sequence is CSARQAAANTGELFF. CDR3 nucleotides: TGCAGTGCTAGACAGGCTGCTGCGAACACCGGGGAGCTGTTTTTT.

V usage is TRBV2 and J usage is TRBJ2-3; TRBD1 is a possible D gene (6 bases). Deletions cut 5 bases from V and 0 bases from J, with 21 bases between. The CDR3 is made up of 18 amino acids. Germline loops: CDR1 SNHLY, CDR2 FYNNEI. The CDR3: CASSTGQLVQSSTDTQYF. CDR3 bases: TGTGCCAGCAGTACCGGACAGCTAGTTCAATCTAGCACAGATACGCAGTATTTT.

This clonotype was found a few times. V and J are TRBV5-1 and TRBJ2-5, with 8 bases matching TRBD2. The germline V gene encodes CDR1 SGHRS and CDR2 YFSETQ. Germline trimming cut 4 bases from V and 2 bases from J; bases unmatched to any gene: 16. The CDR3 contains 18 residues. The DNA for the CDR3 is TGCGCCAGCAGCCGGGGGGGAATGGCTACCAGTGAACAAGAGACCCAGTACTTC. Protein: CASSRGGMATSEQETQYF. Filled out from reference TRBV5-1 and TRBJ2-5, the complete variable domain reads KAGVTQTPRYLIKTRGQQVTLSCSPISGHRSVSWYQQTPGQGLQFLFEYFSETQRNKGNFPGRFSGRQFSNSRSEMNVSTLELGDSALYLCASSRGGMATSEQETQYFGPGTRLLVL.

This clonotype was recorded a few times. The chain recombines TRBV11-1 with TRBJ2-7; TRBD1 aligns across 8 bases. There are 14 residues in the CDR3. The V gene end was trimmed by 1 base and the J gene end by 6 bases; junction bases not matched to a gene: 5. The germline V gene encodes CDR1 SGHAT and CDR2 FQDESV (reference sequence). The CDR3 spells CASSLGRTGTEQYF. The CDR3 DNA sequence: TGTGCCAGCAGCTTAGGAAGGACAGGGACCGAGCAGTACTTC.

In its sample, this clonotype was seen a few times. CDR3 bases: TGCGCCAGCAGTGAGTCCGGGAGGGCCCAGACCCAGTACTTC. Encoded protein: CASSESGRAQTQYF. The chain combines TRBV10-1 with TRBJ2-5; 8 bases match TRBD2. Germline V gene data show CDR1 as WNHNN and CDR2 as SYGVQD (reference sequence). The V segment lost 0 bases and the J segment 6 bases; nucleotides outside the gene matches: 3. This CDR3 is built from 14 residues.

The rearrangement joins TRBV7-3 to TRBJ2-5; D possibly corresponds to TRBD2 (6 bases). Germline-derived CDR1 and CDR2 are SGHTA and FQGTGA. V was pared by 8 bases and J by 2 bases, with 15 bases between. This CDR3 comprises 14 residues. The CDR3, as DNA: TGTGCCAGCGCCCGCGGAGGGCCACAAGAGACCCAGTACTTC. Encoded protein: CASARGGPQETQYF. The full variable domain, its missing parts supplied by reference TRBV7-3 and TRBJ2-5, is GAGVSQTPSNKVTEKGKYVELRCDPISGHTALYWYRQSLGQGPEFLIYFQGTGAADDSGLPNDRFFAVRPEGSVSTLKIQRTERGDSAVYLCASARGGPQETQYFGPGTRLLVL.

This clonotype showed up just a few times. The chain links TRBV29-1 to TRBJ1-1, with no clear D. Germline V gives CDR1 SQVTM, CDR2 ANQGSEA. The CDR3 runs 14 residues. The ends were cut back, 7 bases at V and 3 bases at J, with 18 bases in the middle. The CDR3 is CSAGRPPKDTEAFF. CDR3 nucleotides: TGCAGCGCCGGCAGGCCCCCGAAGGACACTGAAGCTTTCTTT.

This clonotype turned up a few times. The J gene is TRBJ2-1, the V gene TRBV3-1; D gene unclear. Looked up from germline, CDR1 is LGHDT and CDR2 is YNNKEL (reference sequence). The V and J ends lost 1 base and 8 bases respectively, with 9 bases between them. The CDR3 runs 13 residues. The DNA for the CDR3 is TGTGCCAGCAGCCAAGGTATCTTCTATGAGCAGTTCTTC. The encoded protein is CASSQGIFYEQFF.

V is TRBV11-2 and J is TRBJ2-2, with D possibly being TRBD1 (6 bases). Germline lookup yields CDR1 SGHAT and CDR2 FQNNGV. The CDR3 consists of 17 residues. The V gene lost 5 bases and the J gene lost 0 bases, with 16 bases spanning the gap. The CDR3 is CASSHQLGTTNTGELFF. CDR3 sequence (DNA): TGTGCCAGCAGCCACCAGTTAGGGACAACGAACACCGGGGAGCTGTTTTTT.

This chain uses TRBV20-1 with TRBJ2-3, with D perhaps matching TRBD2 (5 bases). Germline CDR1 DFQATT, CDR2 SNEGSKA (reference sequence). CDR3 length equals 14 residues. The CDR3 coding sequence is TGCAGCTCAATCGGCGCGGGTCTATCTGACACGCAGTATTTT. Amino acids: CSSIGAGLSDTQYF.

V usage is TRBV5-1 and J usage is TRBJ2-1, with 13 bases matching TRBD2. This CDR3 region has 15 residues. V lost 3 bases to trimming and J lost 6 bases; unmatched junction nucleotides: 3. Germline CDR1 reads SGHRS; CDR2 reads YFSETQ. The CDR3: CASSWGTSGTNEQFF. The CDR3 DNA reads as TGCGCCAGCAGCTGGGGGACTAGCGGGACCAATGAGCAGTTCTTC.

V usage is TRBV20-1 and J usage is TRBJ1-5; possible D gene TRBD1, 6 bases. Germline CDR1 is DFQATT and CDR2 is SNEGSKA (reference sequence). The V and J ends lost 7 bases and 6 bases respectively, with 22 bases between them. The CDR3 is made up of 15 amino acids. The CDR3 here is CSVRRNAGDAQPQHF. CDR3 sequence (DNA): TGCAGTGTTCGAAGAAATGCAGGGGACGCTCAGCCCCAGCATTTT.

This clonotype was observed a handful of times. The chain joins TRBV20-1 to TRBJ2-1; tentative D call: TRBD2 (6 bases). CDR1 is DFQATT, CDR2 SNEGSKA, per germline (reference sequence). The ends were cut back, 1 base at V and 8 bases at J, with 12 bases in the middle. The CDR3 has 13 amino acids. CDR3 in amino acids: CSARAGADDEQFF. CDR3 in DNA: TGCAGTGCTAGAGCGGGAGCGGATGATGAGCAGTTCTTC.

This clonotype was recorded only once. The rearrangement joins TRBV2 to TRBJ2-7; TRBD1 matches at 10 bases. The J segment lost 3 bases and the V segment lost 7 bases, leaving 9 bases of the junction unmatched. The germline V gene has CDR1 SNHLY and CDR2 FYNNEI. CDR3 length: 15 amino acids. The CDR3 sequence: CASTQRWDRGYEQYF. As DNA, the CDR3 is TGTGCCAGCACTCAGAGGTGGGACAGGGGCTACGAGCAGTACTTC.